This T cell receptor beta chain was recovered during a study of cytomegalovirus exposure and HLA in healthy donors. Assay used: immunoSEQ multiplex PCR; TCRdb lists only in-frame clones, some missing. The sample contains about 110,000 clones, roughly nine tenths of which appear only once. This clone appeared a single time. Its target is not known. The V gene's germline CDR1 is SGHAT and CDR2 FQDESV (reference sequence). V dropped 5 bases and J dropped 6 bases, with 13 bases sitting between them. This CDR3 is 13 amino acids long. Study findings and constraints: Most TCR sequences proved rare, with some public TCRs found in many donors. Under in vitro conditions, a few CMV-associated chains were confirmed as specific for CMV antigens. Altogether, 164 TCR beta chains were recorded as cytomegalovirus-associated. One later analysis, an examination of the 120 or so validation repertoires, found that first-cohort TCR clusters tended to co-occur in them.

The V call is TRBV11-1, the J call TRBJ1-1; D not resolved. The sample was PBMCs. The receptor comes from a woman younger than 30 in good health and CMV-seronegative. This CDR3 reads CASSPSRVSEAFF. The CDR3 bases are TGTGCCAGCAGCCCTAGCCGGGTATCTGAAGCTTTCTTT.